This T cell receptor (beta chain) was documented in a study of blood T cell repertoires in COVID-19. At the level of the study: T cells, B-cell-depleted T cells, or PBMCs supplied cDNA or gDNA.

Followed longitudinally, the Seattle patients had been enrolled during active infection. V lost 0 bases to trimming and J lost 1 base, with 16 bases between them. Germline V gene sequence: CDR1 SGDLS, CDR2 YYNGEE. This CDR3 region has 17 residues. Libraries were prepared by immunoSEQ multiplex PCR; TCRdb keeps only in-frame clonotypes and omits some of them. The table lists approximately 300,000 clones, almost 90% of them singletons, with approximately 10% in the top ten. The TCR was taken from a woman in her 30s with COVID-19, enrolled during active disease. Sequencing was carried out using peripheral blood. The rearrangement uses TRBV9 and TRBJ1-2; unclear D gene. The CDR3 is CASSVVVAQPNNYGYTF. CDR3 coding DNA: TGTGCCAGCAGCGTAGTGGTAGCCCAGCCCAATAACTATGGCTACACCTTC. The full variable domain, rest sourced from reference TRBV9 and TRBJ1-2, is DSGVTQTPKHLITATGQRVTLRCSPRSGDLSVYWYQQSLDQGLQFLIQYYNGEERAKGNILERFSAQQFPDLHSELNLSSLELGDSALYFCASSVVVAQPNNYGYTFGSGTRLTVV.